The present entry profiles one TCR beta chain with its context. Its matching antigen is unknown. The protocol was immunoSEQ multiplex PCR, while the TCRdb copy is restricted to in-frame clones and leaves out a portion. This table has over a thousand clones, around 52% appearing once. This entry comes from a study of coeliac disease. Study results and caveats: Intraepithelial and lamina propria fractions were not highly pure, so cross-contamination was possible. TRB repertoires were largely private, with most amino acid sequences found in only one sample. According to the authors, this method cannot detect gliadin-specific T cells in an unbiased way. In active celiac disease, intraepithelial and lamina propria TRB and TRG repertoires were less clonal than controls.

Per germline, CDR1 SGHTA and CDR2 FQGNSA. The CDR3 is made up of 11 amino acids. V was cut by 5 bases and J by 7 bases, with 6 bases left in between. Sequenced: intraepithelial lymphocytes from the gut. The source is a woman in her twenties or thirties without celiac disease. The chain employs TRBV7-2 and TRBJ2-1; D is undetermined. In DNA, the CDR3 is TGTGCCAGCAGCAACCTAAATGAGCAGTTCTTC. Residues: CASSNLNEQFF.